This T cell receptor beta chain is from a study of graft-versus-host responses after intestinal transplantation. Study at large: Once they had received anti-thymocyte globulin induction, all recipients took tacrolimus and steroids for approximately 3 years.

About this clone itself: Its antigen is still unknown.

Sequencing was performed with immunoSEQ multiplex PCR; in TCRdb, only in-frame clones are kept and a portion is missing. The table records approximately 79,000 clones, about four fifths of them present only once. The study's findings and limits: HvG clone declines early post-transplant were associated with peak circulating GvH levels. GvH clonotypes were identified within recipient marrow, with a subset emerging first in ileum or blood.

The V and J ends lost 4 bases and 3 bases, in that order; junction bases with no gene match: 6. Germline V lookup: CDR1 MGHRA, CDR2 YSYEKL. The CDR3 runs to 15 residues. V is TRBV4-1 and J is TRBJ2-5; the match to TRBD1 covers 9 bases. This specimen consisted of unstimulated CD4+ T cells sorted from spleen or lymph node cells, obtained before intestinal transplant. The clonotype comes from a human donor who received an intestinal transplant. The CDR3 DNA is TGCGCCAGCAGCCCCGGACAGGGGTCAAAAGAGACCCAGTACTTC. It translates to CASSPGQGSKETQYF.